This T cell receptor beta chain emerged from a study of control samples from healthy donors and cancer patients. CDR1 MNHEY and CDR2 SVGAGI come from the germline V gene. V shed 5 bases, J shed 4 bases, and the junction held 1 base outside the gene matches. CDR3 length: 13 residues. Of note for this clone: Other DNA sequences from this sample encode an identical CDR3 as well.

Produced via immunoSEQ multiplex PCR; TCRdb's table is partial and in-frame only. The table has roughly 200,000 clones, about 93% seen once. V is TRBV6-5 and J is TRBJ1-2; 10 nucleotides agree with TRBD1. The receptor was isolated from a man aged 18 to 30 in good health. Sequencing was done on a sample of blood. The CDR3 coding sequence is TGTGCCAGCAGTCGGACAGGGGGCTATGGCTACACCTTC. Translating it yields CASSRTGGYGYTF.